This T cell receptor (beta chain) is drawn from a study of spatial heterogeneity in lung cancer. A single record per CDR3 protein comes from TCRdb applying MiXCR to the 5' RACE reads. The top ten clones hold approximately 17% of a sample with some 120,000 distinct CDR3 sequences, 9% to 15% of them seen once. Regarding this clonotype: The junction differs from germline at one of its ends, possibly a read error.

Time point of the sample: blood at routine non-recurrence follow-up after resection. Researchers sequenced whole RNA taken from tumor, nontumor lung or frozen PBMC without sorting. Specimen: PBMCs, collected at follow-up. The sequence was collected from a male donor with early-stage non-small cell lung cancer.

The CDR3 is CASSGTRDSLSYKQYF. CDR3 sequence (DNA): TGTGCCAGCAGTGGAACCCGGGACAGCCTCTCCTACAAGCAGTACTTC. The chain employs TRBV28 and TRBJ2-7; 7 bases line up with TRBD1. Germline assignment: CDR1 MDHEN and CDR2 SYDVKM. The CDR3 is 16 amino acids.